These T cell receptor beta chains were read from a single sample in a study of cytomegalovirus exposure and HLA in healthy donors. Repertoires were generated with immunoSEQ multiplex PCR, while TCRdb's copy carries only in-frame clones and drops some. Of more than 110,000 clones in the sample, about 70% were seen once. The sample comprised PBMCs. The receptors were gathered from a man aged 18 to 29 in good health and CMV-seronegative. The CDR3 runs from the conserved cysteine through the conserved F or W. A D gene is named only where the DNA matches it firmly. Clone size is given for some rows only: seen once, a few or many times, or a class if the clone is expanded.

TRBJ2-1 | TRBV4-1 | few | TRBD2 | TGCGCCAGCAGCCAGGCCGTGGGGGTAGCGGGAGGGGGAAATGAGCAGTTCTTC | CASSQAVGVAGGGNEQFF
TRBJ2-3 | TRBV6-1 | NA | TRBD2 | TGTGCCAGCAGTGGTAGCGGGGGGGCAGATACGCAGTATTTT | CASSGSGGADTQYF
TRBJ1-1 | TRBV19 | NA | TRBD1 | TGTGCCACGACAGGGGGAATGAACACTGAAGCTTTCTTT | CATTGGMNTEAFF
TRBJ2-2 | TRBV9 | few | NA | TGTGCCAGCAGCGTAGGATGGAGCGGCAACACCGGGGAGCTGTTTTTT | CASSVGWSGNTGELFF
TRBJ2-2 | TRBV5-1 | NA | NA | TGCGCCAGCAGCGCCGGACACCTCGCGAACACCGGGGAGCTGTTTTTT | CASSAGHLANTGELFF
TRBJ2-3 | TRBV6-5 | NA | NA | TGTGCCAGCAGTTACGGGCGGGGTAGTGATGCAGATACGCAGTATTTT | CASSYGRGSDADTQYF
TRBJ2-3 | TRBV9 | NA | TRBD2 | TGTGCCAGCAGCGTAAGTTTCGGGGGGATAGCGGGAGCAGATACGCAGTATTTT | CASSVSFGGIAGADTQYF
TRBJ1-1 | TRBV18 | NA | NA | TGTGCCAGCTCATCCCAATCGGGGAACACTGAAGCTTTCTTT | CASSSQSGNTEAFF
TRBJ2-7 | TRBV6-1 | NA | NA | TGTGCCAGCAGTGAAGTCCGAGGGGGGGCCGGGGCCTACGAGCAGTACTTC | CASSEVRGGAGAYEQYF
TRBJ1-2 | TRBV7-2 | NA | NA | TGTGCCAGCAGCACGACATACAACGATGGCTACACCTTC | CASSTTYNDGYTF
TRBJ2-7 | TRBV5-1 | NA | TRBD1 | TGCGCCAGCAGCGTAGAGCGGATTGGGACAGGGAGTAACGAGCAGTACTTC | CASSVERIGTGSNEQYF
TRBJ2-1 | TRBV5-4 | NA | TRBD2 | TGTGCCAGCAGCTCACCACTAGCGGGGGATGAGCAGTTCTTC | CASSSPLAGDEQFF
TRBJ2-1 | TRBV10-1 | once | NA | TGCGCCAGCAGCCTCTCTACAGGGAGCTCCTACAATGAGCAGTTCTTC | CASSLSTGSSYNEQFF
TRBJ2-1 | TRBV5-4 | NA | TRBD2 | TGTGCCAGCAGCCCCCAGGGAGGGCGAGTCAATGAGCAGTTCTTC | CASSPQGGRVNEQFF
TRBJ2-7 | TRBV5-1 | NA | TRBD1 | TGCGCCAGCGGGACAGAGTCCTACGAGCAGTACTTC | CASGTESYEQYF
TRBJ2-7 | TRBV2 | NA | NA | TGTGCTATGGTCGGGCCTGGGGCTTACGAGCAGTACTTC | CAMVGPGAYEQYF
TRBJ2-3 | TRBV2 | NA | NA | TGTGCCAGCAGTGCGTTTGAGGGTGGCACAGATACGCAGTATTTT | CASSAFEGGTDTQYF
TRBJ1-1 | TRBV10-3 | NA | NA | TGTGCCATCAGTGACAGTATGGGAGATAATGTAGCTTTCTTT | CAISDSMGDNVAFF
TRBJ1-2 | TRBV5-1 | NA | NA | TGCGCCAGCAGCCCCCCGTCGGGTTCTTTAGTCTATGGCTACACCTTC | CASSPPSGSLVYGYTF
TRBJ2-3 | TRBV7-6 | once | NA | TGTGCCAGCAGCTTAGGCCAGGGGACAGATACGCAGTATTTT | CASSLGQGTDTQYF
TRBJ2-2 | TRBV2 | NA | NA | TGTGCCAGCAGGGTAGACTACGCGAACACCGGGGAGCTGTTTTTT | CASRVDYANTGELFF
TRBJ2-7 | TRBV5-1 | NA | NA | TGCGCCAGCAGCTTCAGGGAAGGCTACGAGCAGTACTTC | CASSFREGYEQYF
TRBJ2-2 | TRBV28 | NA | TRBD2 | TGTGCCAGCAGCCTTAGCGGGAGTCGGCGGACCGGGGAGCTGTTTTTT | CASSLSGSRRTGELFF
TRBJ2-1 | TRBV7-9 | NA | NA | TGTGCCAGCAGCTTAGCGTCATGGCTCGGGGGGCCCGGCAATGAGCAGTTCTTC | CASSLASWLGGPGNEQFF
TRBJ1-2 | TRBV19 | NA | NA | TGTGCCAGTTACTTCTCCGGGACAACCTATGGCTACACCTTC | CASYFSGTTYGYTF
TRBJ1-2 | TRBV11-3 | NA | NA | TGTGCCAGCAGCTTAGGAGCAGGGGACTATGGCTACACCTTC | CASSLGAGDYGYTF
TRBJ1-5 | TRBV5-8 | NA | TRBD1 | TGTGCCAGCAGTTTCGACAGGGGCAATCAGCCCCAGCATTTT | CASSFDRGNQPQHF
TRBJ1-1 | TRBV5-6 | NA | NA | TGTGCCAGCAGCTTGGTCAGAACAAACCGTAAGAACACTGAAGCTTTCTTT | CASSLVRTNRKNTEAFF
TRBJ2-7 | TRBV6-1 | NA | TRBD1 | TGTGCCAGCAGTGTCAGGTCTGACAGGGGCTCCTACGAGCAGTACTTC | CASSVRSDRGSYEQYF
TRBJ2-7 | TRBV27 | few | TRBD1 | TGTGCCAGCAGTTTACTGACAGGGGCCTCCTACGAGCAGTACTTC | CASSLLTGASYEQYF
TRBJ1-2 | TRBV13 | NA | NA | TGTGCCAGCAGCTCATTCGACAGCAGCCGTGGCTACACCTTC | CASSSFDSSRGYTF
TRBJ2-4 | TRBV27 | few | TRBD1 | TGTGCCAGCAGTTTGGCGGGGACAGGGGGCTCTGGGTGGAAAAACATTCAGTACTTC | CASSLAGTGGSGWKNIQYF
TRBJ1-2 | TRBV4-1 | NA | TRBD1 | TGCGCCAGCAGCTATTTGACAGGGGGCGAGTTTGGCTACACCTTC | CASSYLTGGEFGYTF
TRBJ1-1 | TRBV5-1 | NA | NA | TGCGCCAGCAGCTTCTCGGGACGGGGGATCGAAGCTTTCTTT | CASSFSGRGIEAFF
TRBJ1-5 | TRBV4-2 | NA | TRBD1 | TGTGCCAGCAGCCAAGCTCAGGACAGGGCTAGCAATCAGCCCCAGCATTTT | CASSQAQDRASNQPQHF
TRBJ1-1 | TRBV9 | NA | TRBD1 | TGTGCCAGCAGCGGCAGGGGGCAGGGCACTGAAGCTTTCTTT | CASSGRGQGTEAFF
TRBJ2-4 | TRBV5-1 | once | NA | TGCGCCAGCAGCTCCGGACAACTAGCCAAAAACATTCAGTACTTC | CASSSGQLAKNIQYF
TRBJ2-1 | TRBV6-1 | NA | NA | TGTGCCAGCAGTAGACTAGTCCTCCACGATGAGCAGTTCTTC | CASSRLVLHDEQFF
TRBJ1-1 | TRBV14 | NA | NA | TGTGCCAGCAGCCAAGACTGGACGGTTTTTGGGAGCACTGAAGCTTTCTTT | CASSQDWTVFGSTEAFF
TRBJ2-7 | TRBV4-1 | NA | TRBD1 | TGCGCCAGCAGCCAAACAGGGGGTGAGCAGTACTTC | CASSQTGGEQYF
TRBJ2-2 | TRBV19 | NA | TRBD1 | TGTGCCAGTAGTACACAAACAGGGGCCCACAGACCCGTGAACACCGGGGAGCTGTTTTTT | CASSTQTGAHRPVNTGELFF
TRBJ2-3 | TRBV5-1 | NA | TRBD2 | TGCGCCAGCAGCTTGGAAGCGGGGAGCTTCACAGATACGCAGTATTTT | CASSLEAGSFTDTQYF
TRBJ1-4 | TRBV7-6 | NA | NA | TGTGCCAGCAGCCCTGCCGTACTTAATGAAAAACTGTTTTTT | CASSPAVLNEKLFF
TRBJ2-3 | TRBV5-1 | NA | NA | TGCGCCAGCAGCCCAACAGGGTGGGTCACAGATACGCAGTATTTT | CASSPTGWVTDTQYF
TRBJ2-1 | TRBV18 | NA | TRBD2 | TGTGCCAGCTCACCGCGGGGGACTAACAATGAGCAGTTCTTC | CASSPRGTNNEQFF
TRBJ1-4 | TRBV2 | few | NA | TGTGCCAGCAGTGAAGCGCTTCGGGGTGGCGTCGAAAAACTGTTTTTT | CASSEALRGGVEKLFF
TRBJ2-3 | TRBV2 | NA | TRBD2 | TGTGCCAGCAGTACGGGACTAGCGGGGAATACAGATACGCAGTATTTT | CASSTGLAGNTDTQYF
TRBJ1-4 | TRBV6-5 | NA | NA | TGTGCCAGCAGTTCCGGTCCAAAACTGTTTTTT | CASSSGPKLFF
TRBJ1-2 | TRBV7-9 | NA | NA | TGTTCCAGCAGCCCGCAGGGTGAAAGTGGCTACACCTTC | CSSSPQGESGYTF
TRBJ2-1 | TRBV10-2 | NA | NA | TGCGCCAGCAGTGAGGGGGGGGGCTCGAACAATGAGCAGTTCTTC | CASSEGGGSNNEQFF
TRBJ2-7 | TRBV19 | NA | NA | TGTGCCAGTAGTTCCTCCTCGGACAGTAGCTCCTACGAGCAGTACTTC | CASSSSSDSSSYEQYF
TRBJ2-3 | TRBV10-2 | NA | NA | TGCGCCAGCAGTCCGGCAGGGGGGTTAAGGCAGTATTTT | CASSPAGGLRQYF
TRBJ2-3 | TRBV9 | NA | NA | TGTGCCAGCAGCCCCGAGAAAGATACGCAGTATTTT | CASSPEKDTQYF